Each of the 21 T cell receptor beta chains below was sequenced from the same sample in a study of blood T cell repertoires in COVID-19. Repertoires were generated with immunoSEQ multiplex PCR, while TCRdb's copy carries only in-frame clones and drops some. The sample yields fewer than 55,000 clones, over 75% seen once. Sample: peripheral blood. The receptors shown here come from a woman of 80 years or more with COVID-19, enrolled during active disease.

The chain has TRBV9 and TRBJ2-1, with TRBD2 as a possible D gene (6 bases). V was clipped by 3 bases and J by 6 bases, with 16 bases between them. The CDR3 loop spans 15 amino acids. Germline values: CDR1 SGDLS, CDR2 YYNGEE. In nucleotides, the CDR3 is TGTGCCAGCAGCGGAAAGGGACTCCTGCCCAATGAGCAGTTCTTC. Protein product: CASSGKGLLPNEQFF.

The chain is built from TRBV24-1 and TRBJ1-2; 8 nucleotides line up with TRBD1. There are 14 residues in the CDR3. The germline V gene encodes CDR1 KGHDR and CDR2 SFDVKD. With 3 bases clipped from V and 6 bases from J, the junction kept 5 bases outside the gene matches. In DNA, the CDR3 is TGTGCCACCAGTGATCGGGGCAGGGGGCATGGCTACACCTTC. The encoded protein is CATSDRGRGHGYTF.

The rearrangement uses TRBV7-8 and TRBJ1-5; 8 bases match TRBD1. With 1 base clipped from V and 2 bases from J, the junction kept 7 bases outside the gene matches. The CDR3 has 17 residues. From germline, CDR1 is SGHVS and CDR2 FQNEAQ. The CDR3 spells CASSLVVGQGGNQPQHF. CDR3 DNA: TGTGCCAGCAGCTTAGTGGTTGGACAGGGAGGCAATCAGCCCCAGCATTTT.

The chain joins TRBV5-6 to TRBJ2-1; 9 bases fit TRBD1. Germline trimming cut 4 bases from V and 4 bases from J; bases unmatched to any gene: 12. CDR3 length: 17 amino acids. Germline V gene sequence: CDR1 SGHDT, CDR2 YYEEEE. The CDR3 coding sequence is TGTGCCAGCAGCCCCGAATGGACAGGGGTTATTTACAATGAGCAGTTCTTC. Its protein is CASSPEWTGVIYNEQFF.

The chain joins TRBV28 to TRBJ1-3; D is uncertain. Germline V gene data show CDR1 as MDHEN and CDR2 as SYDVKM. Trimming removed 7 bases at V and 4 bases at J, with 11 bases between. The CDR3 length is 13 residues. CDR3 in DNA: TGTGCCAGCACCACTCCTCCGGGAAACACCATATATTTT. Translated: CASTTPPGNTIYF.

This clone showed up just a few times. The chain is built from TRBV24-1 and TRBJ2-5; 9 bases fit TRBD2. This CDR3 spans 16 amino acids. Germline loops: CDR1 KGHDR, CDR2 SFDVKD. V lost 1 base and J lost 5; bases outside the gene matches: 7. CDR3 bases: TGTGCCACCAGTGATTTTATAGCGGGAGCTAGGGAGACCCAGTACTTC. It encodes CATSDFIAGARETQYF.

The chain recombines TRBV28 with TRBJ1-4; TRBD1 is a possible D gene (5 bases). The CDR3 covers 14 residues. V was shortened by 3 bases and J by 3 bases, with 8 bases between the two germline ends. The germline V gene has CDR1 MDHEN and CDR2 SYDVKM. CDR3 DNA: TGTGCCAGCAGTTTCGGGGGGTCTAATGAAAAACTGTTTTTT. Translating gives CASSFGGSNEKLFF. The variable domain in full, with the rest retrieved from reference TRBV28 and TRBJ1-4, is DVKVTQSSRYLVKRTGEKVFLECVQDMDHENMFWYRQDPGLGLRLIYFSYDVKMKEKGDIPEGYSVSREKKERFSLILESASTNQTSMYLCASSFGGSNEKLFFGSGTQLSVL.

Written as DNA, the CDR3 is TGTGCCAGCACTCAGGGCCGTAATCAGCCCCAGCATTTT. It codes for CASTQGRNQPQHF. The rearrangement uses TRBV12-3 or TRBV12-4 and TRBJ1-5; D might be TRBD1 (5 bases). The CDR3 spans 13 residues. Trimming removed 7 bases at V and 4 bases at J, with 11 bases between.

This rearrangement joins TRBV5-1 to TRBJ2-1; D gene unclear. From germline, CDR1 is SGHRS and CDR2 YFSETQ. This CDR3 spans 11 amino acids. The V gene lost 2 bases and the J gene lost 8 bases, with 5 bases spanning the gap. The CDR3 DNA reads TGCGCCAGCAGCTTCGCGGATGAGCAGTTCTTC. Protein product: CASSFADEQFF.

CDR3 amino acids: CASRDREEKLFF. The CDR3 coding sequence is TGTGCCAGCAGAGACAGGGAAGAAAAACTGTTTTTT. The rearrangement uses TRBV6-5 and TRBJ1-4, with TRBD1 matching over 7 bases. The germline gives CDR1 MNHEY, CDR2 SVGAGI. V lost 6 bases to trimming and J lost 8 bases; unmatched junction nucleotides: 3. The CDR3 sequence is 12 residues long.

The chain employs TRBV2 and TRBJ2-2, with 7 positions matching TRBD1. Germline V gene sequence: CDR1 SNHLY, CDR2 FYNNEI. The CDR3 totals 13 residues. Trimming removed 5 bases from V and 10 bases from J; junction bases left unmatched: 7. The CDR3 here is CASSSQGIEELFF. The CDR3 DNA sequence: TGTGCCAGCAGTTCACAGGGGATCGAGGAGCTGTTTTTT.

The gene calls are TRBV5-1 and TRBJ2-3; D is uncertain. Trimming stripped 0 bases from V and 2 bases from J, with 7 bases between. CDR3 length: 14 residues. Germline V CDR1 and CDR2: SGHRS, YFSETQ. The CDR3 reads CASSLAAPTDTQYF. In nucleotides, the CDR3 is TGCGCCAGCAGCTTGGCAGCGCCCACAGATACGCAGTATTTT. Looking up the rest from reference TRBV5-1 and TRBJ2-3 gives the full variable domain: KAGVTQTPRYLIKTRGQQVTLSCSPISGHRSVSWYQQTPGQGLQFLFEYFSETQRNKGNFPGRFSGRQFSNSRSEMNVSTLELGDSALYLCASSLAAPTDTQYFGPGTRLTVL.

The chain uses TRBV3-1 (or the pseudogene TRBV3-2) and TRBJ2-7, with D tentatively TRBD1 (6 bases). The CDR3 loop spans 16 amino acids. V was clipped by 2 bases and J by 1 base, with 15 bases between them. Germline values: CDR1 LGHDT, CDR2 YNNKEL (reference sequence). CDR3 residues: CASSQLGQGSSYEQYF. DNA for the CDR3: TGTGCCAGCAGCCAACTGGGGCAGGGGAGTTCCTACGAGCAGTACTTC.

The chain joins TRBV27 to TRBJ2-3; 10 nucleotides line up with TRBD2. The trim removed 7 bases at V and 2 bases at J, leaving 9 bases unmatched. CDR3 length equals 16 residues. CDR1 and CDR2 from the germline V gene are MNHEY and SMNVEV (reference sequence). DNA for the CDR3: TGTGCCAGCATAAGGACTAGCGGCCAACCCACAGATACGCAGTATTTT. It is translated as CASIRTSGQPTDTQYF.

This clone was counted between two and nine times. V and J are TRBV27 and TRBJ1-1; 8 positions match TRBD1. V was clipped by 6 bases and J by 10 bases; unmatched bases: 13. The CDR3 has 14 residues. The germline V gene has CDR1 MNHEY and CDR2 SMNVEV (reference sequence). The CDR3 DNA follows: TGTGCCAGCAGACCTGGACAGGGTTCGAGGACAGCTTTCTTT. Its translation: CASRPGQGSRTAFF.

The rearrangement joins TRBV5-1 to TRBJ2-3; maybe TRBD1 (6 bases). Trimming shortened V by 4 bases and J by 6 bases, and 18 bases separated the two germline ends. Germline loops: CDR1 SGHRS, CDR2 YFSETQ. The CDR3 spans 15 residues. CDR3 sequence: CASSPTPGVSDTQYF. Written as DNA, the CDR3 is TGCGCCAGCAGCCCGACCCCAGGGGTTTCCGATACGCAGTATTTT.

J is TRBJ2-7 and V is TRBV12-3 or TRBV12-4, with 9 positions matching TRBD2. The CDR3 spans 13 residues. Unmatched junction bases numbered 2, after V lost 8 bases and J lost 0 bases. As DNA, the CDR3 is TGTGCCAGCGCGGGAGGGGACTCCTACGAGCAGTACTTC. Protein: CASAGGDSYEQYF.

This sequence joins TRBV29-1 and TRBJ2-7; 7 bases line up with TRBD2. CDR1 and CDR2 from the germline V gene are SQVTM and ANQGSEA. This CDR3 region has 10 residues. The ends lost 5 bases at V and 13 bases at J; junction bases unmatched: 8. The chain's CDR3 is CSVRVASGYF. DNA for the CDR3: TGCAGCGTTAGGGTAGCTAGCGGATACTTC.

The DNA of the CDR3 is TGCGCCAGCAGTGTCGTAGCTCGGGCCCAGTACTTC. Translation: CASSVVARAQYF. V gene TRBV10-1 combines with J gene TRBJ2-5; D is undetermined. Germline values: CDR1 WNHNN, CDR2 SYGVQD (reference sequence). CDR3 length equals 12 residues. V shed 4 bases and J shed 9 bases, with 12 bases lying between them.

The chain links TRBV18 to TRBJ2-1, with 11 bases matching TRBD2. V shed 0 bases and J 8 bases; nucleotides not matched to a gene: 0. Per the germline V gene, CDR1 is KGHSH and CDR2 is LQKENI. This CDR3 spans 14 amino acids. The DNA for the CDR3 is TGTGCCAGCTCACCACCGACTAGCGGGGATGAGCAGTTCTTC. Amino acids: CASSPPTSGDEQFF.

This clone has just one count. The J gene is TRBJ2-7, the V gene TRBV6-5, with a possible D match to TRBD2 (5 bases). Germline loops: CDR1 MNHEY, CDR2 SVGAGI. Deletions cut 7 bases from V and 7 bases from J, with 14 bases between. CDR3 size: 12 residues. CDR3 coding DNA: TGTGCCAGCACCGACTACCCTCGGGAGCAGTACTTC. Amino acids: CASTDYPREQYF.